The present TCR beta chain was sequenced within a study of blood T cell repertoires in COVID-19. Overall study: The United States, Italy and Spain were the sources of the acute and convalescent COVID-19 samples.

Patients from Seattle were sampled longitudinally, starting during active infection. The authors' processing: Reference gene primer amplification gave nucleated cell count estimates. TCRdb's table, derived via immunoSEQ multiplex PCR, lists solely in-frame clones and lacks some. D and trimming were read from the DNA, whereas the V and J calls and clone size are those reported in that table. The repertoire includes 300,000 to 350,000 clones, about nine tenths of them detected once, and around 10% sits in the top ten. V lost 5 bases to trimming and J lost 10 bases; unmatched junction nucleotides: 8. This CDR3 has 13 residues. CDR1 is MNHEY and CDR2 is SMNVEV in the germline V gene (reference sequence).

This chain uses TRBV27 with TRBJ2-1; TRBD1 matches 7 bases. The sequencing input was peripheral blood. The sequence came from a man under 40 with COVID-19, enrolled during active disease. The CDR3 spells CASSLNPGGEQFF. CDR3 bases: TGTGCCAGCAGTCTCAATCCAGGGGGAGAGCAGTTCTTC.